One and the same sample provided the 24 T cell receptor beta chains below, sequenced in a study of cytomegalovirus exposure and HLA in healthy donors. PCR involved 60 Vbeta and 13 Jbeta primers. TCRdb keeps only in-frame clones here, not all; method: immunoSEQ multiplex PCR. The sample contains approximately 190,000 clones, approximately 84% of which appear only once. The sequenced material came from PBMCs. These receptors originate from a woman aged 30 to 39 in good health and CMV-seropositive.

The sample holds a few counts of this clone. The rearrangement uses TRBV7-6 and TRBJ1-1; D perhaps matches TRBD1 (5 bases). Germline V lookup: CDR1 SGHVS, CDR2 FNYEAQ. The CDR3 is 14 amino acids. Trimming took 5 bases from V and 5 from J, leaving 15 bases between them. CDR3: CASSAREGYTEAFF. The CDR3 region has the DNA TGTGCCAGCAGCGCCAGGGAGGGGTATACTGAAGCTTTCTTT.

This clone was detected once. J is TRBJ2-3 and V is TRBV10-3, with 14 bases lining up with TRBD2. The CDR3 has 13 residues. The V gene end was trimmed by 8 bases and the J gene end by 11 bases; junction bases not matched to a gene: 6. Looked up from germline, CDR1 is ENHRY and CDR2 is SYGVKD. CDR3 region: CAIVRTSGGKQYF. The CDR3 DNA reads as TGTGCCATCGTGAGGACTAGCGGGGGGAAGCAGTATTTT.

The rearrangement links TRBV15 to TRBJ2-2; 7 bases are a match to TRBD1. Germline V gene data show CDR1 as LNHNV and CDR2 as YYDKDF (reference sequence). The length of the CDR3 is 14 residues. V shed 8 bases and J 6 bases; nucleotides not matched to a gene: 9. CDR3 sequence reads: CATRDRVSSGELFF. DNA of the CDR3: TGTGCCACCCGAGACAGGGTATCGTCCGGGGAGCTGTTTTTT.

This clone showed up just a few times. The chain recombines TRBV2 with TRBJ2-7, with 8 bases identical to TRBD2. The V and J ends lost 6 bases and 1 base, in that order; junction bases with no gene match: 8. This CDR3 comprises 15 residues. Germline values: CDR1 SNHLY, CDR2 FYNNEI. As DNA, the CDR3 is TGTGCCAGCAGGGGAGCGGGAGACACGTCCTACGAGCAGTACTTC. Protein product: CASRGAGDTSYEQYF.

V is TRBV28 and J is TRBJ1-2, with TRBD1 matching 7 bases. The CDR3 totals 14 residues. Unmatched junction bases numbered 5, after V lost 5 bases and J lost 2 bases. Looked up from germline, CDR1 is MDHEN and CDR2 is SYDVKM. The CDR3 coding sequence is TGTGCCAGCAGTGCACCGGGACAGAACTATGGCTACACCTTC. This gives the protein CASSAPGQNYGYTF.

This rearrangement joins TRBV5-5 to TRBJ2-3; TRBD2 matches at 9 bases. V dropped 4 bases and J dropped 9; count of bases not matched to a gene: 3. CDR1 is SGHKS, CDR2 YYEKEE, per germline (reference sequence). The CDR3 runs 12 residues. CDR3 in amino acids: CASSPAGGTQYF. CDR3 in DNA: TGTGCCAGCAGCCCAGCGGGAGGCACGCAGTATTTT.

The chain employs TRBV7-6 and TRBJ1-1; TRBD1 is a possible D gene (6 bases). The CDR3 sequence is 15 residues long. V lost 5 bases and J lost 2, with 15 bases in between. Looked up from germline, CDR1 is SGHVS and CDR2 is FNYEAQ. The DNA of the CDR3 is TGTGCCAGCAGCGGACAGCCCGGATCAAACACTGAAGCTTTCTTT. It codes for CASSGQPGSNTEAFF.

The chain joins TRBV11-2 to TRBJ2-7; TRBD1 aligns across 10 bases. The CDR3 runs to 15 residues. Per germline, CDR1 SGHAT and CDR2 FQNNGV. With V trimmed by 3 bases and J by 6 bases, 8 bases remained unmatched. CDR3 DNA sequence: TGTGCCAGCAGCTTTGGGACAGGGGTCATGGGCGAGCAGTACTTC. Translation: CASSFGTGVMGEQYF.

Only a few counts were recorded for this clone. CDR3 DNA: TGTGCCAGTATGGTCTATGATAGCAATCAGCCCCAGCATTTT. It yields the protein CASMVYDSNQPQHF. This chain connects TRBV19 to TRBJ1-5, with D unclear. CDR3 length: 14 residues. Per germline, CDR1 LNHDA and CDR2 SQIVND (reference sequence). Trimming removed 7 bases from V and 0 bases from J, with 10 bases in between.

The CDR3, as DNA: TGTGCCAGCAGCTTAGAGGTAGCCGGCAATGAGCAGTTCTTC. Encoded protein: CASSLEVAGNEQFF. The chain employs TRBV7-8 and TRBJ2-1; D ambiguous. The germline V gene encodes CDR1 SGHVS and CDR2 FQNEAQ. The CDR3 totals 14 residues. Trimming cost V 1 base and J 6 bases, with 10 bases left between them.

V usage is TRBV11-1 and J usage is TRBJ2-7; 12 bases are shared with TRBD1. The J segment lost 3 bases and the V segment lost 5 bases, leaving 5 bases of the junction unmatched. Per the germline V gene, CDR1 is SGHAT and CDR2 is FQDESV (reference sequence). This CDR3 is built from 15 residues. The CDR3 nucleotides read TGTGCCAGCAGCATCGGGACAGGGGGCGGCTACGAGCAGTACTTC. It encodes CASSIGTGGGYEQYF. Full variable domain (rest looked up from reference TRBV11-1 and TRBJ2-7): EAEVAQSPRYKITEKSQAVAFWCDPISGHATLYWYRQILGQGPELLVQFQDESVVDDSQLPKDRFSAERLKGVDSTLKIQPAELGDSAMYLCASSIGTGGGYEQYFGPGTRLTVT.

The V call is TRBV25-1, the J call TRBJ2-6; the match to TRBD1 covers 10 bases. The CDR3 consists of 17 residues. Trimming at V came to 4 bases and at J to 6 bases, leaving 9 bases not matched to a gene. Germline values: CDR1 MGHDK, CDR2 SYGVNS. The CDR3, as DNA: TGTGCCAGCAGTGCGTTTACCGGGACAGGGGAGGCCAACGTCCTGACTTTC. It codes for CASSAFTGTGEANVLTF.

This rearrangement joins TRBV18 to TRBJ1-3; D is undetermined. CDR3 length equals 15 residues. Between the trimmed V and J ends, which lost 3 bases and 1 base, there was a span of 10 bases. The germline V gene encodes CDR1 KGHSH and CDR2 LQKENI. DNA of the CDR3: TGTGCCAGCTCACCGAATACAGAATCTGGAAACACCATATATTTT. It is translated as CASSPNTESGNTIYF.

This sequence joins TRBV5-1 and TRBJ2-7; 11 bases are shared with TRBD2. Germline V CDR1 and CDR2: SGHRS, YFSETQ. The CDR3 totals 17 residues. J gave up 4 bases and V 3 bases, and 12 bases lay outside the gene matches. The CDR3 region has the DNA TGCGCCAGCAGCTCTAAGTTAGCGGGAGGGCCGCAATACGAGCAGTACTTC. This encodes CASSSKLAGGPQYEQYF.

With regard to this clone: Mismatch with germline at one junction end may stem from a read error. The chain links TRBV2 to TRBJ1-2, with 7 nucleotides matching TRBD1. The length of the CDR3 is 13 residues. CDR1 is SNHLY, CDR2 FYNNEI, per germline. The CDR3 loop is CASPSRGKDGYPF. As DNA, the CDR3 is TGTGCCAGCCCCAGCAGGGGGAAGGATGGCTACCCCTTC.

J is TRBJ1-6 and V is TRBV7-9; the D is unclear. V lost 2 bases to trimming and J lost 6 bases, with 11 bases between them. Germline V gives CDR1 SEHNR, CDR2 FQNEAQ (reference sequence). The CDR3 sequence is 15 residues long. CDR3 coding DNA: TGTGCCAGCAGCTTAACGCGGGAGAGTAATTCACCCCTCCACTTT. Translating gives CASSLTRESNSPLHF.

The chain links TRBV19 to TRBJ2-2; D is uncertain. CDR3 size: 12 residues. CDR1 and CDR2 (germline): LNHDA, SQIVND (reference sequence). Trimming removed 4 bases at V and 9 bases at J, with 9 bases between. The DNA for the CDR3 is TGTGCCAGTAGTAGACTCCTCCGGGAGCTGTTTTTT. Its protein product is CASSRLLRELFF.

The chain couples TRBV19 to TRBJ2-1, with D hard to call. Trimming left V 4 bases short and J 10 bases short, with 11 bases between. The germline CDR1 and CDR2 sequences are LNHDA and SQIVND (reference sequence). The CDR3 totals 12 residues. This CDR3 reads CASSTTLVEQFF. DNA of the CDR3: TGTGCCAGTAGTACGACCCTAGTGGAGCAGTTCTTC. The variable domain in full, with the rest retrieved from reference TRBV19 and TRBJ2-1, is DGGITQSPKYLFRKEGQNVTLSCEQNLNHDAMYWYRQDPGQGLRLIYYSQIVNDFQKGDIAEGYSVSREKKESFPLTVTSAQKNPTAFYLCASSTTLVEQFFGPGTRLTVL.

V is TRBV5-1 and J is TRBJ1-4; D is undetermined. Trimming took off 6 bases at V and 14 bases at J, with 11 bases between the two ends. Germline CDR1 reads SGHRS; CDR2 reads YFSETQ. This CDR3 has 10 residues. The CDR3 spells CASTLTHLFF. The CDR3 DNA reads TGCGCCAGCACCCTCACACATCTGTTTTTT.

The chain employs TRBV7-8 and TRBJ2-3, with D possibly being TRBD2 (6 bases). Germline CDR1 and CDR2: SGHVS and FQNEAQ. CDR3 length equals 19 residues. Trimming stripped 6 bases from V and 1 base from J, with 26 bases between. In DNA, the CDR3 is TGTGCCAGCAGATCAAAGAGGGGTACGGGAGCCCGCGGCACAGATACGCAGTATTTT. Translated: CASRSKRGTGARGTDTQYF.

The chain joins TRBV5-4 to TRBJ2-3, with 12 bases fitting TRBD2. Looked up from germline, CDR1 is SGHNT and CDR2 is YYREEE (reference sequence). This CDR3 spans 16 amino acids. V was clipped by 3 bases and J by 5 bases; unmatched bases: 7. The CDR3 loop reads CASSSLTSGSIDTQYF. DNA of the CDR3: TGTGCCAGCAGCTCCCTGACTAGCGGGAGTATAGATACGCAGTATTTT. Based on the CDR3 plus reference TRBV5-4 and TRBJ2-3, the full variable domain is ETGVTQSPTHLIKTRGQQVTLRCSSQSGHNTVSWYQQALGQGPQFIFQYYREEENGRGNFPPRFSGLQFPNYSSELNVNALELDDSALYLCASSSLTSGSIDTQYFGPGTRLTVL.

The chain combines TRBV6-5 with TRBJ2-2; TRBD1 matches 7 bases. Germline lookup yields CDR1 MNHEY and CDR2 SVGAGI. With 5 bases clipped from V and 9 bases from J, the junction kept 9 bases outside the gene matches. This CDR3 has 14 residues. CDR3 in DNA: TGTGCCAGCAGTCCGCACAGGGGAATGAGGGAGCTGTTTTTT. Translation gives CASSPHRGMRELFF.

V usage is TRBV7-9 and J usage is TRBJ1-5, with 9 bases fitting TRBD1. Germline V CDR1 and CDR2: SEHNR, FQNEAQ (reference sequence). Trimming cost V 3 bases and J 5 bases; bases outside gene matches: 5. The length of the CDR3 is 15 residues. The CDR3 loop reads CASSLGQGRDQPQHF. The CDR3, as DNA: TGTGCCAGCAGCTTGGGACAGGGTAGGGATCAGCCCCAGCATTTT.

This rearrangement joins TRBV6-1 to TRBJ1-5, with 9 bases matching TRBD1. Germline V lookup: CDR1 MNHNS, CDR2 SASEGT. The CDR3 contains 15 residues. J gave up 4 bases and V 3 bases, and 4 bases lay outside the gene matches. CDR3 residues: CASSDMTGGNQPQHF. The DNA of the CDR3 is TGTGCCAGCAGTGATATGACAGGGGGAAATCAGCCCCAGCATTTT.